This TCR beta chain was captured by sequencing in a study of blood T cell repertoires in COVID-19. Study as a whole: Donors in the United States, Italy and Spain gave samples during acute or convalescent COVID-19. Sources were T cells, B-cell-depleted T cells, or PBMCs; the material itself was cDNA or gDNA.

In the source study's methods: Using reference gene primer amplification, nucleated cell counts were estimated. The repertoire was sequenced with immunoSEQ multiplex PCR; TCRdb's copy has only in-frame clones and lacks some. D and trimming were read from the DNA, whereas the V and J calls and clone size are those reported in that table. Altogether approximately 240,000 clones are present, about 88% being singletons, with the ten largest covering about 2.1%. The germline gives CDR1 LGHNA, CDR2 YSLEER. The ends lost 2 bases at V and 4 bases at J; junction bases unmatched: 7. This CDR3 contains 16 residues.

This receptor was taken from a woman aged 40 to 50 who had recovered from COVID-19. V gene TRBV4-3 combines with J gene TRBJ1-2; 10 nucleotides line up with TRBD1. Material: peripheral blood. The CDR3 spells CASSQLGQGDGYGYTF. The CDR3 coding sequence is TGCGCCAGCAGCCAACTCGGACAGGGGGACGGCTATGGCTACACCTTC.